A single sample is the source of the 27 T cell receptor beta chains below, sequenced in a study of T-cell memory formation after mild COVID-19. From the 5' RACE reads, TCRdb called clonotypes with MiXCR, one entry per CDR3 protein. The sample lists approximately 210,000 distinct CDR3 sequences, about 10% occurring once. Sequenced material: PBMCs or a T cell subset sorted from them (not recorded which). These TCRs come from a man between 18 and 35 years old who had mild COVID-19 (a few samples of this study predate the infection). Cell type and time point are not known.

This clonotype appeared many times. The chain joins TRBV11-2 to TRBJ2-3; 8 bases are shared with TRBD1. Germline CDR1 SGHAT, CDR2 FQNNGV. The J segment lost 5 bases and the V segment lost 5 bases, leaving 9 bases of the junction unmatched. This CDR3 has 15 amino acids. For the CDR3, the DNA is TGTGCCAGCAGCGTAGGACAGGGTGGTCTAGATACGCAGTATTTT. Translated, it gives CASSVGQGGLDTQYF.

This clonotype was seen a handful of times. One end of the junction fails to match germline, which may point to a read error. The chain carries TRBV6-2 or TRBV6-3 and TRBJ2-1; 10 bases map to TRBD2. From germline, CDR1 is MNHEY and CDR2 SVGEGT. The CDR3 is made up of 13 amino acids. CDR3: CATRLAGVPRPVF. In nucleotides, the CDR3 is TGTGCCACACGGCTAGCGGGGGTCCCCCGTCCGGTCTTC.

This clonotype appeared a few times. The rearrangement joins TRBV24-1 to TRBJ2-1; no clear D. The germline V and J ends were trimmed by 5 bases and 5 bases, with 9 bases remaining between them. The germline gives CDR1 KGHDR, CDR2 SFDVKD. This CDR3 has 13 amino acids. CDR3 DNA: TGTGCCACCAGTGTTGTGGGTCACAATGAGCAGTTCTTC. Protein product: CATSVVGHNEQFF.

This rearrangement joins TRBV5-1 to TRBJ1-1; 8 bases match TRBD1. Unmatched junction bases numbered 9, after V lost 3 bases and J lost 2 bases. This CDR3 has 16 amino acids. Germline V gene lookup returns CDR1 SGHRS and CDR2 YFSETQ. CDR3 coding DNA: TGCGCCAGCAGCTCCGGAGGACAGGGTGGAAACACTGAAGCTTTCTTT. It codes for CASSSGGQGGNTEAFF. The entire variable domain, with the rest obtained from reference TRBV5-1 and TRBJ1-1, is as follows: KAGVTQTPRYLIKTRGQQVTLSCSPISGHRSVSWYQQTPGQGLQFLFEYFSETQRNKGNFPGRFSGRQFSNSRSEMNVSTLELGDSALYLCASSSGGQGGNTEAFFGQGTRLTVV.

The CDR3 DNA is TGTGCCATCAGTGCACCGGGGGACGAGACCCAGTACTTC. Translated: CAISAPGDETQYF. The genes are TRBV10-3 and TRBJ2-5, with D possibly TRBD2 on 6 matching bases. The CDR3 covers 13 residues. Germline CDR1 and CDR2: ENHRY and SYGVKD. The ends were cut back, 4 bases at V and 5 bases at J, with 11 bases in the middle.

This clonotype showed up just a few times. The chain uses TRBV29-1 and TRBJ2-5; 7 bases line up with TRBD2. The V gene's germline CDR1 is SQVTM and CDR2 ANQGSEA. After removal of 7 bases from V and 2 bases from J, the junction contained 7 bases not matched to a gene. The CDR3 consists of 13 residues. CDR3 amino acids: CSATSGGQETQYF. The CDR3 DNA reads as TGCAGCGCCACGTCCGGGGGGCAAGAGACCCAGTACTTC.

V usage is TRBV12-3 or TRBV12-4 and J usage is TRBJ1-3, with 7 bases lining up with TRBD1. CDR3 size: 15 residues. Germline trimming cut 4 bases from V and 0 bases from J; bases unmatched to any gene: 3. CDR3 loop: CASSYGTVSGNTIYF. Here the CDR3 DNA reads TGTGCCAGCAGTTACGGGACAGTCTCTGGAAACACCATATATTTT.

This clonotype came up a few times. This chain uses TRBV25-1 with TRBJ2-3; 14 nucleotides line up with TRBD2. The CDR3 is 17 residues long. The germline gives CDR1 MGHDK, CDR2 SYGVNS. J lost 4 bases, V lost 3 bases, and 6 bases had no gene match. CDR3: CASSEPRLAGGPDTQYF. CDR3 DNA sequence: TGTGCCAGCAGTGAGCCCCGACTAGCGGGGGGGCCAGATACGCAGTATTTT.

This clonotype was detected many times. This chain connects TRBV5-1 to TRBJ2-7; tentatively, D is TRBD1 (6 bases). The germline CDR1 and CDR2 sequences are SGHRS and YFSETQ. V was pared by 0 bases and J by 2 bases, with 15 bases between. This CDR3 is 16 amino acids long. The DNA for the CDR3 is TGCGCCAGCAGCTTGGGAAGGGACACTGGAGCCTACGAGCAGTACTTC. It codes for CASSLGRDTGAYEQYF.

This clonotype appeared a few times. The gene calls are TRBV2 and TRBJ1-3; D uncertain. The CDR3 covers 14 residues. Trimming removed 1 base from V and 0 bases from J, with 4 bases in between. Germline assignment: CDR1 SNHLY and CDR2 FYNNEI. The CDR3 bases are TGTGCCAGCAGTGAAGGTCTCTCTGGAAACACCATATATTTT. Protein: CASSEGLSGNTIYF.

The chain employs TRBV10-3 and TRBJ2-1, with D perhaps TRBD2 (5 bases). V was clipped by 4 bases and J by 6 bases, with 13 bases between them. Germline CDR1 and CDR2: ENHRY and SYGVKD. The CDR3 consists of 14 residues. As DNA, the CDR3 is TGTGCCATCAGTGCTAGCCCCTGGTCCAATGAGCAGTTCTTC. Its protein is CAISASPWSNEQFF.

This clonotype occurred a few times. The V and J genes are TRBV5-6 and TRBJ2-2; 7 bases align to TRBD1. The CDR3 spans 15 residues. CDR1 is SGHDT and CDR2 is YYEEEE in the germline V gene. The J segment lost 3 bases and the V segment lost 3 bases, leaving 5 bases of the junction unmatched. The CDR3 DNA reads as TGTGCCAGCAGCTCGACAGGGTGGGACACCGGGGAGCTGTTTTTT. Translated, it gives CASSSTGWDTGELFF.

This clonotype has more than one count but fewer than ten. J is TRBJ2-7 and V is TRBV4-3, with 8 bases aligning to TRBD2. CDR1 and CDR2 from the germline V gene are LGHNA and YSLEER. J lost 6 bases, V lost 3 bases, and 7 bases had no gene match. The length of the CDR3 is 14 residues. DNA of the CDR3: TGCGCCAGCAGCCACGGGACTAGACTCGGCGAGCAGTACTTC. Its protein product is CASSHGTRLGEQYF.

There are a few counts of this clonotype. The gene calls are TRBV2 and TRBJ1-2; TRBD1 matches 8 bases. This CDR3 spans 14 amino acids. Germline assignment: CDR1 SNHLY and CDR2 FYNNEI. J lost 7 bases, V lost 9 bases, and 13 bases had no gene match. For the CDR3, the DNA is TGTGCCAGAGAGAGGACAGGGAGATTTAGTGGCTACACCTTC. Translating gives CARERTGRFSGYTF.

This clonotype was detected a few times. The CDR3 DNA reads as TGTGCCAGCAGTGAATGTGTAGGTTGTGAGCAGTTCTTC. Residues: CASSECVGCEQFF. This rearrangement joins TRBV25-1 to TRBJ2-1, with unresolved D. V shed 1 base and J shed 9 bases, with 10 bases lying between them. The V gene's germline CDR1 is MGHDK and CDR2 SYGVNS. The CDR3 consists of 13 residues.

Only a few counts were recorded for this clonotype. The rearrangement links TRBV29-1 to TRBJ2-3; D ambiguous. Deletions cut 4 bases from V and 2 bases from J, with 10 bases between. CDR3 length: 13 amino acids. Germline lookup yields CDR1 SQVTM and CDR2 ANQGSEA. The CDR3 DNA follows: TGCAGCGTTGCGGCAGATAACACAGATACGCAGTATTTT. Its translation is CSVAADNTDTQYF.

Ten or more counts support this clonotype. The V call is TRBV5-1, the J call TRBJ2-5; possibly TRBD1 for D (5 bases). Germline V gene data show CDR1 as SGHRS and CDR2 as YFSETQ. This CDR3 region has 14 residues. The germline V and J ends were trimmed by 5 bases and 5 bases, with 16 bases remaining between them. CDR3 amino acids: CASREWTFEETQYF. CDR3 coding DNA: TGCGCCAGCAGGGAGTGGACATTTGAGGAGACCCAGTACTTC. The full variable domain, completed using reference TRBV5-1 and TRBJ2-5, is KAGVTQTPRYLIKTRGQQVTLSCSPISGHRSVSWYQQTPGQGLQFLFEYFSETQRNKGNFPGRFSGRQFSNSRSEMNVSTLELGDSALYLCASREWTFEETQYFGPGTRLLVL.

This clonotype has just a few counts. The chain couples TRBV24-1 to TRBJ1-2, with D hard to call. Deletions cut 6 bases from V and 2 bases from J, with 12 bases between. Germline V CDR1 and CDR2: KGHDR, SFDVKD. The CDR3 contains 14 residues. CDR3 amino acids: CATSPQPPNYGYTF. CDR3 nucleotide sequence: TGTGCCACCAGTCCCCAGCCACCGAACTATGGCTACACCTTC.

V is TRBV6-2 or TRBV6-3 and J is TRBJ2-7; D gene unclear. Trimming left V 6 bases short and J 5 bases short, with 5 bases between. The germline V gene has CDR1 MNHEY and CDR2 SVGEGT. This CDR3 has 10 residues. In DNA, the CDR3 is TGTGCCAGCAGCCCCCACGAGCAGTACTTC. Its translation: CASSPHEQYF.

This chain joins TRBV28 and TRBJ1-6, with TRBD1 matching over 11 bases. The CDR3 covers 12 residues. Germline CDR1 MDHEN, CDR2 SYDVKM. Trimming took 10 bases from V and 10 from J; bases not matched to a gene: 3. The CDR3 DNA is TGTGCCACTGGGACAGGGGGATCACCCCTCCACTTT. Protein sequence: CATGTGGSPLHF.

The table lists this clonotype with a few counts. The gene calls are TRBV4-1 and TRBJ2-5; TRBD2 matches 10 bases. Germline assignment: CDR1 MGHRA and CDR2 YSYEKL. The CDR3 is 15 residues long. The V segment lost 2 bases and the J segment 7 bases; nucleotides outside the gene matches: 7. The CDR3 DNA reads TGCGCCAGCAGCCAACCTAGCGGGGGCGGGGGGACCCAGTACTTC. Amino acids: CASSQPSGGGGTQYF.

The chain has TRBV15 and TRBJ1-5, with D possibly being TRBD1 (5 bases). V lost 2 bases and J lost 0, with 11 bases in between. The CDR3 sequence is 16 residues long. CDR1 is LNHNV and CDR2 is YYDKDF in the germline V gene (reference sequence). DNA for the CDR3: TGTGCCACCAGCAGATTTGGGACGGTTAGCAATCAGCCCCAGCATTTT. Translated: CATSRFGTVSNQPQHF.

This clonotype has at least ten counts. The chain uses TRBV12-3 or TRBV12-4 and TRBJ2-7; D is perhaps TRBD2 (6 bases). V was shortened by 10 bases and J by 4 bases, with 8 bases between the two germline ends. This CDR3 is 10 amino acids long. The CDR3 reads CAIGGYEQYV. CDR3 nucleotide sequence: TGTGCCATCGGAGGGTACGAGCAGTACGTC.

CDR3: CATAIPGADTQYF. The CDR3 DNA reads TGTGCCACCGCCATACCAGGAGCCGATACGCAGTATTTT. The rearrangement links TRBV10-3 to TRBJ2-3; unclear D gene. Trimming shortened V by 10 bases and J by 6 bases, and 17 bases separated the two germline ends. The CDR3 extends over 13 amino acids. From germline, CDR1 is ENHRY and CDR2 SYGVKD.

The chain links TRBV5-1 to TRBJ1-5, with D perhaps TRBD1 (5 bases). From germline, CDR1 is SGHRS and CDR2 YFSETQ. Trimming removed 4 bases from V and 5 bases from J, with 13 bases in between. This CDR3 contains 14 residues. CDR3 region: CASSPDGGDQPQHF. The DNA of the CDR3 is TGCGCCAGCAGCCCGGACGGGGGGGATCAGCCCCAGCATTTT.

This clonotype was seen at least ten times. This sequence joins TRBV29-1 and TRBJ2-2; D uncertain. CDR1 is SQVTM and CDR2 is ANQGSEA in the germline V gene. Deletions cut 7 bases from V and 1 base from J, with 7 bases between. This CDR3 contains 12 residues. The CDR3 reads CSARRNTGELFF. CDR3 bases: TGCAGCGCCCGTCGGAACACCGGGGAGCTGTTTTTT.

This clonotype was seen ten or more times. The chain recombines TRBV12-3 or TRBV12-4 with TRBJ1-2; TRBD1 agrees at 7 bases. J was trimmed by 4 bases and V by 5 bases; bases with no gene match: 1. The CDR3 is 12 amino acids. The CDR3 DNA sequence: TGTGCCAGCAGTCGGGACAGCTATGGCTACACCTTC. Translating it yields CASSRDSYGYTF.